This T cell receptor (beta chain) was profiled in a study of control samples from healthy donors and cancer patients. The CDR3 contains 13 residues. Germline lookup yields CDR1 SGDLS and CDR2 YYNGEE. Trimming stripped 2 bases from V and 8 bases from J, with 8 bases between. Profiled with immunoSEQ multiplex PCR; TCRdb holds only in-frame clones, not every one. Here the sample spans about 130,000 clones, about nine tenths being singletons. The chain combines TRBV9 with TRBJ1-6; D gene uncertain. The receptor comes from a man between 40 and 49 years old in good health. The sequenced sample was blood. The CDR3 here is CASSVARDSPLHF. In DNA form, the CDR3 reads TGTGCCAGCAGCGTGGCGAGGGATTCACCCCTCCACTTT. Using reference TRBV9 and TRBJ1-6 for the parts outside the CDR3, the full variable domain is DSGVTQTPKHLITATGQRVTLRCSPRSGDLSVYWYQQSLDQGLQFLIQYYNGEERAKGNILERFSAQQFPDLHSELNLSSLELGDSALYFCASSVARDSPLHFGNGTRLTVT.